This TCR beta chain was found in a study of T cells after posttransplantation cyclophosphamide. This clone was recorded at least ten times. Antigen: not known. Whole-study results and caveats: TRB overlap between skin or GI tissue T cells and blood was limited.

The germline gives CDR1 SGHRS, CDR2 YFSETQ. There are 14 residues in the CDR3. Unmatched junction bases numbered 2, after V lost 3 bases and J lost 2 bases. Generated by immunoSEQ multiplex PCR, the TCRdb table keeps only in-frame clones and is missing some. This repertoire lists about 22,000 clones without singletons; around 4% sits in the top ten. The receptor comes from a woman aged 45-65 years in good health, CMV-negative, and a related stem cell transplant donor. The sample was PBMCs. The chain has TRBV5-1 and TRBJ1-3; 7 bases agree with TRBD1. CDR3 protein: CASSSTGTGNTIYF. CDR3 DNA sequence: TGCGCCAGCAGCTCGACAGGGACTGGAAACACCATATATTTT. Full variable domain (missing parts from reference TRBV5-1 and TRBJ1-3): KAGVTQTPRYLIKTRGQQVTLSCSPISGHRSVSWYQQTPGQGLQFLFEYFSETQRNKGNFPGRFSGRQFSNSRSEMNVSTLELGDSALYLCASSSTGTGNTIYFGEGSWLTVV.